The 29 T cell receptor beta chains listed next were all sequenced from one sample in a study of CD8 T cells in ankylosing spondylitis. TCRdb analysed the 5' RACE reads with MiXCR anew, one entry per CDR3 protein. There are approximately 180,000 distinct CDR3 sequences in the sample; 18% occur only once, and around 4.7% lies in the top ten. Sequenced: blood, either unsorted or a sorted T cell fraction (not recorded which). The receptors come from a male donor aged 5 to 29 with ankylosing spondylitis or in good health (not recorded which).

V and J are TRBV12-3 or TRBV12-4 and TRBJ2-1; D is perhaps TRBD2 (5 bases). The CDR3 has 12 amino acids. Trimming removed 5 bases at V and 7 bases at J, with 9 bases between. Written as DNA, the CDR3 is TGTGCCAGCAGTCCCCGGAGGAATGAGCAGTTCTTC. Its translation is CASSPRRNEQFF.

This clonotype was seen many times. This rearrangement joins TRBV12-3 or TRBV12-4 to TRBJ2-2, with a tentative D call TRBD2 (5 bases). The CDR3 length is 13 residues. Trimming removed 2 bases from V and 6 bases from J, with 7 bases in between. Here the CDR3 DNA reads TGTGCCAGCAGTTTAACTAGATCCGGGGAGCTGTTTTTT. Translation gives CASSLTRSGELFF.

This clonotype was found many times. The V and J genes are TRBV7-9 and TRBJ1-1; D uncertain. Trimming cost V 4 bases and J 0 bases, with 15 bases left between them. Germline CDR1 and CDR2: SEHNR and FQNEAQ (reference sequence). This CDR3 is 16 amino acids long. CDR3 loop: CASSSRNGRMNTEAFF. In DNA form, the CDR3 reads TGTGCCAGCAGCTCCAGGAACGGCAGGATGAACACTGAAGCTTTCTTT.

This clonotype was seen ten or more times. CDR3 DNA sequence: TGTGCCAGCAGTTTTTTTGCTGAAGCTTTCTTT. It is translated as CASSFFAEAFF. The genes are TRBV12-3 or TRBV12-4 and TRBJ1-1, with D unclear. The germline V and J ends were trimmed by 3 bases and 6 bases, with 5 bases remaining between them. The CDR3 runs to 11 residues.

This clonotype showed up many times. The J gene is TRBJ2-7, the V gene TRBV7-2; 9 bases are shared with TRBD1. Per the germline V gene, CDR1 is SGHTA and CDR2 is FQGNSA. The junction had 8 bases not matched to a gene; V was cut back by 5 bases and J by 6 bases. The CDR3 extends over 14 amino acids. The CDR3 region is CASSQDRGSTEQYF. The CDR3 DNA follows: TGTGCCAGCAGCCAGGACAGGGGATCAACCGAGCAGTACTTC.

This clonotype was counted ten times or more. This chain links TRBV7-6 with TRBJ1-2; a possible D gene is TRBD1 (5 bases). The length of the CDR3 is 15 residues. The V gene's germline CDR1 is SGHVS and CDR2 FNYEAQ. Trimming took off 8 bases at V and 7 bases at J, with 23 bases between the two ends. CDR3 sequence reads: CASGPEATAIFGYTF. The CDR3 region has the DNA TGTGCCAGCGGACCAGAGGCGACAGCGATCTTTGGCTACACCTTC.

This clonotype was detected only once. In DNA, the CDR3 is TGCAGCGTTGACGCGGGACAAGCAAGGGCAGATACGCAGTATTTT. The encoded protein is CSVDAGQARADTQYF. The chain uses TRBV29-1 and TRBJ2-3, with D tentatively TRBD1 or TRBD2 (6 bases each). Germline CDR1 and CDR2: SQVTM and ANQGSEA. Trimming left V 3 bases short and J 4 bases short, with 17 bases between. CDR3 size: 15 residues.

The chain's CDR3 is CASSYSGRGVTEAFF. The CDR3 DNA is TGTGCCAGCAGTTACAGTGGCAGGGGTGTCACTGAAGCTTTCTTT. The genes are TRBV12-3 or TRBV12-4 and TRBJ1-1, with D possibly matching TRBD1 (6 bases). The CDR3 runs 15 residues. The germline V and J ends were trimmed by 4 bases and 4 bases, with 16 bases remaining between them.

This clonotype came up many times. The rearrangement joins TRBV20-1 to TRBJ1-5, with a weak D call TRBD1 (6 bases). The CDR3 covers 14 residues. CDR1 is DFQATT and CDR2 is SNEGSKA in the germline V gene (reference sequence). V was clipped by 3 bases and J by 3 bases, with 12 bases between them. The CDR3 DNA is TGCAGTGCTAGGGGGGCCCTACCCAATCAGCCCCAGCATTTT. It is translated as CSARGALPNQPQHF.

This clonotype was observed many times. The J gene is TRBJ2-7, the V gene TRBV10-3; 7 bases match TRBD2. Germline V CDR1 and CDR2: ENHRY, SYGVKD. V shed 10 bases, J shed 0 bases, and the junction held 6 bases outside the gene matches. The CDR3 has 13 amino acids. The CDR3 region is CATSSGTSYEQYF. In nucleotides, the CDR3 is TGTGCCACCTCTAGCGGTACCTCCTACGAGCAGTACTTC.

The chain carries TRBV27 and TRBJ1-1; no definite D call. This CDR3 has 15 amino acids. V lost 6 bases and J lost 1, with 15 bases in between. Germline values: CDR1 MNHEY, CDR2 SMNVEV (reference sequence). The CDR3 DNA follows: TGTGCCAGCAGGCAATATAGGACGGAGAACACTGAAGCTTTCTTT. Amino acid sequence: CASRQYRTENTEAFF.

The J gene is TRBJ2-1, the V gene TRBV5-1; 11 bases match TRBD2. The germline V gene has CDR1 SGHRS and CDR2 YFSETQ. The CDR3 has 15 residues. V gave up 2 bases and J gave up 5 bases; unmatched junction bases: 3. CDR3 nucleotide sequence: TGCGCCAGCAGCTTTGTGACTAGCGGGAACAATGAGCAGTTCTTC. Translated, it gives CASSFVTSGNNEQFF.

The chain joins TRBV6-5 to TRBJ2-2, with D uncertain. CDR1 and CDR2 (germline): MNHEY, SVGAGI. Trimming shortened V by 0 bases and J by 6 bases, and 14 bases separated the two germline ends. This CDR3 is built from 16 residues. CDR3 residues: CASSYSRIAQAGELFF. The CDR3 nucleotides are TGTGCCAGCAGTTACTCTAGGATCGCCCAAGCCGGGGAGCTGTTTTTT.

This clonotype occurred many times. The rearrangement uses TRBV6-1 and TRBJ2-1, with no clear D. This CDR3 contains 16 residues. V was trimmed by 2 bases and J by 6 bases, leaving 17 bases between them. Looked up from germline, CDR1 is MNHNS and CDR2 is SASEGT. The CDR3 DNA follows: TGTGCCAGCAGTGAAACCATACGCCGTCCTTTCAATGAGCAGTTCTTC. Translated: CASSETIRRPFNEQFF.

This clonotype was detected many times. The chain combines TRBV5-1 with TRBJ2-1; 14 bases match TRBD2. The CDR3 is made up of 15 amino acids. Germline loops: CDR1 SGHRS, CDR2 YFSETQ. V lost 4 bases to trimming and J lost 8 bases; unmatched junction nucleotides: 5. The CDR3 coding sequence is TGCGCCAGCAGCGCCGGGACTAGCGGGAGCGATGAGCAGTTCTTC. It is translated as CASSAGTSGSDEQFF. Supplemented by reference TRBV5-1 and TRBJ2-1, the full variable domain reads KAGVTQTPRYLIKTRGQQVTLSCSPISGHRSVSWYQQTPGQGLQFLFEYFSETQRNKGNFPGRFSGRQFSNSRSEMNVSTLELGDSALYLCASSAGTSGSDEQFFGPGTRLTVL.

In this sample, this clonotype turned up many times. The rearrangement links TRBV4-3 to TRBJ2-1, with D possibly TRBD1 on 5 matching bases. The CDR3 runs 13 residues. Germline V gives CDR1 LGHNA, CDR2 YSLEER. V lost 1 base and J 6 bases, leaving 7 bases between the germline ends. This CDR3 is CASSQVRGNEQFF. CDR3 nucleotides: TGCGCCAGCAGCCAAGTTAGGGGCAATGAGCAGTTCTTC.

This chain joins TRBV12-3 or TRBV12-4 and TRBJ2-1; a weak D match, TRBD2 (5 bases). The length of the CDR3 is 14 residues. V was trimmed by 5 bases and J by 0 bases, leaving 8 bases between them. Here the CDR3 reads CASSTDSSYNEQFF. In DNA form, the CDR3 reads TGTGCCAGCAGTACGGACTCCTCCTACAATGAGCAGTTCTTC.

This clonotype showed up many times. The V call is TRBV5-4, the J call TRBJ1-2, with D possibly being TRBD1 (5 bases). The germline V gene has CDR1 SGHNT and CDR2 YYREEE (reference sequence). V was pared by 5 bases and J by 4 bases, with 15 bases between. The CDR3 has 14 residues. The CDR3 nucleotides read TGTGCCAGCAGAAGGGGTGGACAAGGCTATGGCTACACCTTC. Translation gives CASRRGGQGYGYTF.

This clonotype was detected many times. The chain links TRBV4-3 to TRBJ2-5, with 7 bases identical to TRBD1. With V trimmed by 2 bases and J by 5 bases, 5 bases remained unmatched. Germline CDR1 LGHNA, CDR2 YSLEER. CDR3 size: 14 residues. The CDR3 here is CASSQRQGLETQYF. The DNA of the CDR3 is TGCGCCAGCAGCCAACGACAGGGATTGGAGACCCAGTACTTC.

In its sample, this clonotype was seen many times. The CDR3 nucleotides are TGCGCCAGCAGCCCTTCGGACAGTGGAGCTTTCTTT. Its protein product is CASSPSDSGAFF. The rearrangement links TRBV4-1 to TRBJ1-1, with D perhaps TRBD1 (6 bases). Germline CDR1 reads MGHRA; CDR2 reads YSYEKL. V lost 4 bases and J lost 10, with 13 bases in between. The CDR3 sequence is 12 residues long.

The chain employs TRBV19 and TRBJ2-2, with D uncertain. The CDR3 has 15 residues. The ends were cut back, 4 bases at V and 6 bases at J, with 15 bases in the middle. From germline, CDR1 is LNHDA and CDR2 SQIVND (reference sequence). The CDR3 coding sequence is TGTGCCAGTAGTACTACTCAGACGGCCGCCGGGGAGCTGTTTTTT. It yields the protein CASSTTQTAAGELFF.

This clonotype was observed at least ten times. The V gene is TRBV7-3, the J gene TRBJ1-1; TRBD1 aligns across 8 bases. The CDR3 contains 14 residues. Trimming cost V 4 bases and J 5 bases; bases outside gene matches: 6. In germline, CDR1 is SGHTA, CDR2 FQGTGA. The CDR3 is CASSSTGVGTEAFF. Here the CDR3 DNA reads TGTGCCAGCAGCTCGACAGGGGTAGGGACTGAAGCTTTCTTT.

A word on this clonotype: A read error is possible here, since a much larger clone lies one base away. The chain couples TRBV6-5 to TRBJ2-5; 13 bases agree with TRBD2. CDR1 and CDR2 (germline): MNHEY, SVGAGI. This CDR3 is 15 amino acids long. This CDR3 reads CTSSKLAGGQETQYF. The CDR3 bases are TGTACCAGCAGTAAACTAGCGGGAGGGCAGGAGACCCAGTACTTC.

The chain couples TRBV9 to TRBJ1-1, with D possibly TRBD1 on 5 matching bases. Trimming shortened V by 8 bases and J by 1 base, and 15 bases separated the two germline ends. Per the germline V gene, CDR1 is SGDLS and CDR2 is YYNGEE. The CDR3 extends over 14 amino acids. CDR3 loop: CASNAGLGNTEAFF. The CDR3 DNA reads as TGTGCCAGTAACGCGGGACTGGGGAACACTGAAGCTTTCTTT.

This clonotype was seen ten or more times. The gene calls are TRBV4-1 and TRBJ2-1, with D tentatively TRBD1 or TRBD2 (5 bases each). This CDR3 is built from 15 residues. V lost 4 bases and J 3 bases, leaving 13 bases between the germline ends. Germline CDR1 MGHRA, CDR2 YSYEKL. CDR3 in DNA: TGCGCCAGCAGCCCCCAGGGCACTAGCTACAATGAGCAGTTCTTC. Its protein product is CASSPQGTSYNEQFF.

This clonotype occurred many times. The chain joins TRBV18 to TRBJ2-7; D is perhaps TRBD2 (8 bases). The CDR3 has 15 amino acids. V shed 3 bases and J shed 5 bases, with 17 bases lying between them. The germline gives CDR1 KGHSH, CDR2 LQKENI. The CDR3 reads CASSPGRGDSHEQYF. As DNA, the CDR3 is TGTGCCAGCTCACCCGGGCGGGGGGACAGCCACGAGCAGTACTTC.

In its sample, this clonotype was seen a few times. J is TRBJ2-7 and V is TRBV18; D gene ambiguous. CDR1 and CDR2 from the germline V gene are KGHSH and LQKENI. The CDR3 is 14 residues long. The V and J ends lost 3 bases and 2 bases respectively, with 11 bases between them. CDR3 nucleotides: TGTGCCAGCTCACCGCCTATGATTCCCTACGAGCAGTACGTC. Translating it yields CASSPPMIPYEQYV.

This clonotype was picked up a small number of times. V and J are TRBV20-1 and TRBJ2-7; TRBD2 matches 11 bases. V was pared by 2 bases and J by 2 bases, with 2 bases of the junction left unmatched. The CDR3 loop spans 14 amino acids. Germline V gives CDR1 DFQATT, CDR2 SNEGSKA (reference sequence). Here the CDR3 DNA reads TGCAGTGCTAGACTAGCGGGGGGTACCTACGAGCAGTACTTC. Translating gives CSARLAGGTYEQYF.

At least ten counts were recorded for this clonotype. CDR3 bases: TGTGCCAGCAGCTTAGTCGACGGGAGAGGTAATGAGCAGTTCTTC. The encoded protein is CASSLVDGRGNEQFF. The J gene is TRBJ2-1, the V gene TRBV7-9, with a weak D call TRBD2 (6 bases). Germline assignment: CDR1 SEHNR and CDR2 FQNEAQ (reference sequence). Deletions cut 1 base from V and 7 bases from J, with 14 bases between. The CDR3 loop spans 15 amino acids.